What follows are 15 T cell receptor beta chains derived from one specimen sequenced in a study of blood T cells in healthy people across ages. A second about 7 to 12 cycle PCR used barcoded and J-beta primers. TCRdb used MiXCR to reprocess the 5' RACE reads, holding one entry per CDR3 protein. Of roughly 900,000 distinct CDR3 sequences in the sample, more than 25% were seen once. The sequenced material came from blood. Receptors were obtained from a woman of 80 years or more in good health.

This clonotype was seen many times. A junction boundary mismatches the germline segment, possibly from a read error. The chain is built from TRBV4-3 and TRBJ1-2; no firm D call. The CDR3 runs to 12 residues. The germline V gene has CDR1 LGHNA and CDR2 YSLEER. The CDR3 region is CASSRGNYGYTF. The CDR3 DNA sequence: TGTGCCAGCAGCCGAGGGAACTATGGCTACACCTTC.

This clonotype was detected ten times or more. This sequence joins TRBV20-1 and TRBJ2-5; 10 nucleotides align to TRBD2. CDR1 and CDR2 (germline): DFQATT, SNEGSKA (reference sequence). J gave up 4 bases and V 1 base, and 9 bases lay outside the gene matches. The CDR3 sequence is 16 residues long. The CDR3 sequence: CSARGFSGGPAETQYF. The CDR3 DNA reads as TGCAGTGCTAGAGGTTTTAGCGGGGGGCCCGCAGAGACCCAGTACTTC.

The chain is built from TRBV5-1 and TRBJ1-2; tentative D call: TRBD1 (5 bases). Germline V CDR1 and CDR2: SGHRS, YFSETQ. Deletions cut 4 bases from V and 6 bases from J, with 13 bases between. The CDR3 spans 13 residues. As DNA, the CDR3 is TGCGCCAGCAGCAGAGGGGATGGGGATGGCTACACCTTC. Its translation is CASSRGDGDGYTF. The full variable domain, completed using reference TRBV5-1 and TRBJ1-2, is KAGVTQTPRYLIKTRGQQVTLSCSPISGHRSVSWYQQTPGQGLQFLFEYFSETQRNKGNFPGRFSGRQFSNSRSEMNVSTLELGDSALYLCASSRGDGDGYTFGSGTRLTVV.

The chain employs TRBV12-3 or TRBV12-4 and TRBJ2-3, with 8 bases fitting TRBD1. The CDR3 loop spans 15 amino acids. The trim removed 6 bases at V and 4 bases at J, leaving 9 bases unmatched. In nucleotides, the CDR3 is TGTGCCAGCAGCAAGGGACAGGTGGGAGCAGATACGCAGTATTTT. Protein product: CASSKGQVGADTQYF.

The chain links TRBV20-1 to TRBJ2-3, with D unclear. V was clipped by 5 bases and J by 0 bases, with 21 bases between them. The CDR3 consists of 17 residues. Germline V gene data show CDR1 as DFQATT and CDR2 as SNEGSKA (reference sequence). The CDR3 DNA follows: TGCAGTGCTGGGCCCTTCTCGCGCGGCACTAGCACAGATACGCAGTATTTT. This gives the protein CSAGPFSRGTSTDTQYF.

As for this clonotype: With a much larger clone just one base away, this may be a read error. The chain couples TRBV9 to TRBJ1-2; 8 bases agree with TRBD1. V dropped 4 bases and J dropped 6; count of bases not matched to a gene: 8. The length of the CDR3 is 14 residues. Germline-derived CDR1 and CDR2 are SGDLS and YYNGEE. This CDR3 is CASSTRTGRDGYTF. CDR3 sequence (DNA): TGTGCCAGCAGCACCCGGACAGGGAGAGATGGCTACACCTTC.

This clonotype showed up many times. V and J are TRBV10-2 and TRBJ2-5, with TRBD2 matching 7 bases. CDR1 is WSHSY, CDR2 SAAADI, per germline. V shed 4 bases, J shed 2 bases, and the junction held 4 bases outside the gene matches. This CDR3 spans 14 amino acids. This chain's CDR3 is CASSGEAGQETQYF. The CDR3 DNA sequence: TGCGCCAGCAGTGGAGAAGCGGGGCAAGAGACCCAGTACTTC.

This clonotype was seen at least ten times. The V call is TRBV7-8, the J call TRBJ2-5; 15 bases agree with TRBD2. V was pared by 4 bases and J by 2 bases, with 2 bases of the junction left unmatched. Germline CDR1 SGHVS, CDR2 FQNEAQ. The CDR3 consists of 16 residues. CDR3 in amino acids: CASSSGTSGGQETQYF. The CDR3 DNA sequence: TGTGCCAGCAGCTCCGGGACTAGCGGGGGGCAAGAGACCCAGTACTTC.

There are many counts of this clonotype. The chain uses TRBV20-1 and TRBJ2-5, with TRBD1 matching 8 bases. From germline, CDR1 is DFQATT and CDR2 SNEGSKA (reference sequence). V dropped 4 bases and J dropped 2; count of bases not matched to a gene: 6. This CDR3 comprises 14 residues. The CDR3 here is CSATPGQEQETQYF. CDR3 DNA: TGCAGTGCTACTCCGGGACAGGAACAAGAGACCCAGTACTTC.

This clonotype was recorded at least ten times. The CDR3 loop is CASSSDLTQETQYF. The CDR3 DNA sequence: TGTGCCAGCAGTTCAGACTTAACCCAAGAGACCCAGTACTTC. The chain joins TRBV12-3 or TRBV12-4 to TRBJ2-5, with unresolved D. The CDR3 totals 14 residues. Trimming left V 4 bases short and J 1 base short, with 10 bases between.

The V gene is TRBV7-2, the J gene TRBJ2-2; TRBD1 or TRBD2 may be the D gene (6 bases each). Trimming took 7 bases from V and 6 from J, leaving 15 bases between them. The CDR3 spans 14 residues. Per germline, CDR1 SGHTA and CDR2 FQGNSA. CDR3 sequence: CASTIGGGSGELFF. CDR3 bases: TGTGCCAGCACCATCGGGGGCGGTTCCGGGGAGCTGTTTTTT.

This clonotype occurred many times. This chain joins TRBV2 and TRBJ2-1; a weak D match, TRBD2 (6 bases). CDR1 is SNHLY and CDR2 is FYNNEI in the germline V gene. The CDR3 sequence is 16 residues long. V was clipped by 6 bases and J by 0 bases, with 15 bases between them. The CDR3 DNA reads TGTGCCAGCAGGGGGGTCGGAGGGAGCTCCTACAATGAGCAGTTCTTC. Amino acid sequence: CASRGVGGSSYNEQFF.

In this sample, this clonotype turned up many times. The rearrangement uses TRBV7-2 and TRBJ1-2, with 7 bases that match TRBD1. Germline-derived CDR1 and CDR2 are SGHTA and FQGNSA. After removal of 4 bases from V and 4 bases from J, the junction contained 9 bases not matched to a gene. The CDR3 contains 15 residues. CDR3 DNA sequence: TGTGCCAGCAGCTCCACCCGAGGGGGCGGCTATGGCTACACCTTC. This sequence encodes CASSSTRGGGYGYTF.

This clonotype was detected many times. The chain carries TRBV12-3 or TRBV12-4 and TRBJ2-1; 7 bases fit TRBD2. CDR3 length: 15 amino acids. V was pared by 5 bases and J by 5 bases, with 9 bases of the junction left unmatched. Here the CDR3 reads CASSLLASGDNEQFF. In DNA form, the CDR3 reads TGTGCCAGCAGTCTCTTGGCTAGCGGAGACAATGAGCAGTTCTTC.

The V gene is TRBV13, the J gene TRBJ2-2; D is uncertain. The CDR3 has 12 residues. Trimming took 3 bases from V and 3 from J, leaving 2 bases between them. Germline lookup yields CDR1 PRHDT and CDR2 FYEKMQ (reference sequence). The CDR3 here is CASSFDTGELFF. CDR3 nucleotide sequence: TGTGCCAGCAGCTTCGACACCGGGGAGCTGTTTTTT. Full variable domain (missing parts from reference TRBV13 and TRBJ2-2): AAGVIQSPRHLIKEKRETATLKCYPIPRHDTVYWYQQGPGQDPQFLISFYEKMQSDKGSIPDRFSAQQFSDYHSELNMSSLELGDSALYFCASSFDTGELFFGEGSRLTVL.